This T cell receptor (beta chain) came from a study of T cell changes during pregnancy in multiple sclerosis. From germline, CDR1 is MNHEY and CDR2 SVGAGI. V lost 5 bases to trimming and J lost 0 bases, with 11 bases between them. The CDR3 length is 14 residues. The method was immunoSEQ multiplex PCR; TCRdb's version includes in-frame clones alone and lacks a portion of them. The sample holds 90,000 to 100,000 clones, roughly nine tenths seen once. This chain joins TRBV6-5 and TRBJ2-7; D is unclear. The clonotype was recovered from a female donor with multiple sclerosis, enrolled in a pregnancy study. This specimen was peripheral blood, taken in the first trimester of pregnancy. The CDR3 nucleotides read TGTGCCAGCAGTACGACAACCAGCTCCTACGAGCAGTACTTC. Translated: CASSTTTSSYEQYF.